The 27 T cell receptor beta chains given below trace back to one sample, sequenced in a study of blood T cell repertoires in COVID-19 (dated by TCRdb to the early 2020s). The library was produced with the immunoSEQ multiplex PCR assay. TCRdb took over this immuneACCESS table, retaining in-frame rearrangements with V and J assigned. Such tables are incomplete; in checked studies, under half of the missing clones stem from an unresolved V gene, and the remainder is unexplained. Present in this sample are more than 150,000 clones, roughly nine tenths of which were seen just once. The ten biggest clones cover more than 0.75% of the sample. Sequenced sample: peripheral blood. The origin of the receptors is a man aged 18 to 35 with acute or convalescent COVID-19.

The chain is built from TRBV14 and TRBJ2-3; perhaps TRBD2 as D (7 bases). This CDR3 is 15 amino acids long. The germline CDR1 and CDR2 sequences are SGHDN and FVKESK. The germline V and J ends were trimmed by 6 bases and 5 bases, with 18 bases remaining between them. The CDR3 DNA reads TGTGCCAGCAGGCGGATGGCGGGGGCCATAGATACGCAGTATTTT. It specifies CASRRMAGAIDTQYF.

The J gene is TRBJ2-1, the V gene TRBV7-9; no reliable D call. V gave up 4 bases and J gave up 5 bases, with 9 bases separating them. Germline CDR1 reads SEHNR; CDR2 reads FQNEAQ (reference sequence). The CDR3 is 13 residues long. The CDR3 region is CASSSSPHNEQFF. The DNA of the CDR3 is TGTGCCAGCAGCTCTTCTCCCCACAATGAGCAGTTCTTC.

The CDR3 protein is CASSLGPLGGNSGNTIYF. The CDR3 DNA follows: TGCGCCAGCAGCTTGGGCCCCCTCGGGGGGAACTCTGGAAACACCATATATTTT. J is TRBJ1-3 and V is TRBV5-1; D possibly corresponds to TRBD1 (5 bases). V lost 0 bases and J 0 bases, leaving 16 bases between the germline ends. The germline V gene encodes CDR1 SGHRS and CDR2 YFSETQ. The CDR3 sequence is 18 residues long.

The rearrangement uses TRBV6-6 and TRBJ2-7; 10 positions agree with TRBD1. Germline V gene data show CDR1 as MNHNY and CDR2 as SVGAGI (reference sequence). With 5 bases clipped from V and 0 bases from J, the junction kept 4 bases outside the gene matches. The CDR3 sequence is 15 residues long. The CDR3 reads CASSARDRGSYEQYF. The DNA for the CDR3 is TGTGCCAGCAGTGCCCGGGACAGGGGCTCCTACGAGCAGTACTTC.

This sequence joins TRBV30 and TRBJ1-4, with 10 positions matching TRBD1. Germline CDR1 and CDR2: GTSNPN and SVGIG (reference sequence). V gave up 5 bases and J gave up 8 bases; unmatched junction bases: 5. This CDR3 is 13 amino acids long. CDR3 region: CAWRTGGSEKLFF. DNA for the CDR3: TGTGCCTGGCGGACAGGGGGAAGCGAAAAACTGTTTTTT. The full variable domain, in which reference TRBV30 and TRBJ1-4 provide the parts outside the CDR3, is SQTIHQWPATLVQPVGSPLSLECTVEGTSNPNLYWYRQAAGRGLQLLFYSVGIGQISSEVPQNLSASRPQDRQFILSSKKLLLSDSGFYLCAWRTGGSEKLFFGSGTQLSVL.

This rearrangement joins TRBV6-1 to TRBJ2-2; D may be TRBD2 (6 bases). V was clipped by 3 bases and J by 4 bases, with 15 bases between them. The CDR3 consists of 16 residues. The germline V gene has CDR1 MNHNS and CDR2 SASEGT. The CDR3 sequence is CASSDPGLATTGELFF. CDR3 nucleotides: TGTGCCAGCAGTGATCCCGGGCTAGCGACCACCGGGGAGCTGTTTTTT.

V is TRBV9 and J is TRBJ2-1; 10 bases are a match to TRBD1. CDR3 size: 16 residues. Germline values: CDR1 SGDLS, CDR2 YYNGEE. J gave up 9 bases and V 0 bases, and 9 bases lay outside the gene matches. DNA of the CDR3: TGTGCCAGCAGCGTAGTCTGGGGACAGGGGTGGGCTGAGCAGTTCTTC. This translates into CASSVVWGQGWAEQFF.

V and J are TRBV6-5 and TRBJ2-2; 8 bases are shared with TRBD2. With V trimmed by 8 bases and J by 4 bases, 3 bases remained unmatched. Looked up from germline, CDR1 is MNHEY and CDR2 is SVGAGI. The CDR3 has 13 residues. CDR3 amino acids: CASGGGFTGELFF. CDR3 bases: TGTGCCAGCGGCGGGGGGTTCACCGGGGAGCTGTTTTTT.

The V and J genes are TRBV3-1 (or the pseudogene TRBV3-2) and TRBJ2-5; D is possibly TRBD1 (5 bases). The CDR3 spans 15 residues. V lost 0 bases to trimming and J lost 5 bases, with 13 bases between them. Germline loops: CDR1 LGHDT, CDR2 YNNKEL (reference sequence). CDR3 residues: CASSQDGRESETQYF. CDR3 nucleotides: TGTGCCAGCAGCCAAGACGGCAGGGAATCGGAGACCCAGTACTTC.

This chain connects TRBV30 to TRBJ1-5; no definite D call. Trimming stripped 0 bases from V and 5 bases from J, with 11 bases between. The CDR3 extends over 14 amino acids. Germline assignment: CDR1 GTSNPN and CDR2 SVGIG (reference sequence). The CDR3 loop is CAWSVRVADQPQHF. For the CDR3, the DNA is TGTGCCTGGAGTGTCCGGGTGGCGGATCAGCCCCAGCATTTT.

The rearrangement uses TRBV11-2 and TRBJ1-2; 10 bases map to TRBD1. Trimming removed 5 bases from V and 3 bases from J; junction bases left unmatched: 3. Germline loops: CDR1 SGHAT, CDR2 FQNNGV. This CDR3 has 14 residues. Written as DNA, the CDR3 is TGTGCCAGCAGCCACGGACAGGGGGACTATGGCTACACCTTC. This translates into CASSHGQGDYGYTF.

V gene TRBV6-4 combines with J gene TRBJ2-2; 9 nucleotides align to TRBD1. Germline lookup yields CDR1 MRHNA and CDR2 SNTAGT. The CDR3 consists of 16 residues. J lost 4 bases, V lost 6 bases, and 9 bases had no gene match. The CDR3: CASREAGTGFTGELFF. DNA for the CDR3: TGTGCCAGCAGAGAGGCCGGGACAGGGTTCACCGGGGAGCTGTTTTTT.

This chain joins TRBV7-2 and TRBJ2-5; D may be TRBD2 (6 bases). CDR3 length equals 17 residues. Germline V gives CDR1 SGHTA, CDR2 FQGNSA. Trimming pared 1 base from V and 2 bases from J, leaving 17 bases between. The CDR3 DNA is TGTGCCAGCAGCTTAGGTAGACGGATGGGGGGACAAGAGACCCAGTACTTC. This translates into CASSLGRRMGGQETQYF.

V gene TRBV6-1 combines with J gene TRBJ1-2; 8 bases agree with TRBD1. Germline loops: CDR1 MNHNS, CDR2 SASEGT. This CDR3 has 17 amino acids. The V segment lost 3 bases and the J segment 6 bases; nucleotides outside the gene matches: 15. Written as DNA, the CDR3 is TGTGCCAGCAGTGAGGTGGGGACAGGCCCTCCCACGAATGGCTACACCTTC. Protein product: CASSEVGTGPPTNGYTF.

The rearrangement joins TRBV18 to TRBJ1-4; TRBD1 aligns across 9 bases. There are 14 residues in the CDR3. The germline V gene has CDR1 KGHSH and CDR2 LQKENI. Germline trimming cut 5 bases from V and 7 bases from J; bases unmatched to any gene: 5. The CDR3 here is CASSKDRGVEKLFF. As DNA, the CDR3 is TGTGCCAGCTCAAAGGACAGGGGAGTTGAAAAACTGTTTTTT.

This rearrangement joins TRBV19 to TRBJ1-1; 7 nucleotides align to TRBD1. The V gene's germline CDR1 is LNHDA and CDR2 SQIVND (reference sequence). Trimming removed 3 bases from V and 1 base from J; junction bases left unmatched: 2. This CDR3 is 14 amino acids long. This CDR3 reads CASSIAGGNTEAFF. Written as DNA, the CDR3 is TGTGCCAGTAGTATCGCAGGGGGGAACACTGAAGCTTTCTTT.

This clone has a handful of counts. The chain links TRBV5-4 to TRBJ2-6; D possibly corresponds to TRBD2 (5 bases). V lost 3 bases, J lost 2 bases, and 15 bases lay in between. The CDR3 sequence is 17 residues long. CDR1 and CDR2 (germline): SGHNT, YYREEE (reference sequence). DNA for the CDR3: TGTGCCAGCAGCTCACCCTCGGGATCCGCTGGGGCCAACGTCCTGACTTTC. It translates to CASSSPSGSAGANVLTF.

A few counts support this clone. The chain uses TRBV18 and TRBJ1-2; 10 bases map to TRBD1. After removal of 5 bases from V and 2 bases from J, the junction contained 8 bases not matched to a gene. The germline V gene has CDR1 KGHSH and CDR2 LQKENI. The CDR3 has 16 amino acids. The DNA of the CDR3 is TGTGCCAGCTCAGAACCGGCGGACAGGGGGAACTATGGCTACACCTTC. Protein sequence: CASSEPADRGNYGYTF.

The V gene is TRBV19, the J gene TRBJ1-1; maybe TRBD1 (6 bases). Germline assignment: CDR1 LNHDA and CDR2 SQIVND (reference sequence). The CDR3 totals 13 residues. The V and J ends lost 7 bases and 4 bases respectively, with 13 bases between them. The CDR3 DNA reads TGTGCCAGTACCCTACAGGGAATCACTGAAGCTTTCTTT. This translates into CASTLQGITEAFF.

CDR3 DNA sequence: TGTGCCTGGAGCGCCTCGACAGGGGGCAATCAGCCCCAGCATTTT. It codes for CAWSASTGGNQPQHF. This chain joins TRBV30 and TRBJ1-5, with TRBD1 identical over 8 bases. V lost 3 bases to trimming and J lost 2 bases; unmatched junction nucleotides: 6. From germline, CDR1 is GTSNPN and CDR2 SVGIG (reference sequence). The CDR3 consists of 15 residues.

The V gene is TRBV2, the J gene TRBJ2-3; TRBD1 is a possible D gene (6 bases). The CDR3 has 15 residues. From germline, CDR1 is SNHLY and CDR2 FYNNEI. V was clipped by 6 bases and J by 0 bases, with 13 bases between them. DNA of the CDR3: TGTGCCAGCAGCGCAACAGGGCCTAGCACAGATACGCAGTATTTT. Translating gives CASSATGPSTDTQYF.

J is TRBJ1-1 and V is TRBV6-6, with 8 bases that match TRBD1. The CDR3 runs to 14 residues. Per the germline V gene, CDR1 is MNHNY and CDR2 is SVGAGI (reference sequence). Unmatched junction bases numbered 2, after V lost 4 bases and J lost 1 base. CDR3 sequence (DNA): TGTGCCAGCAGTTCCGACAGGGGGAACACTGAAGCTTTCTTT. It yields the protein CASSSDRGNTEAFF.

In its sample, this clone was seen a few times. The chain's CDR3 is CASSDSGGSANEQFF. The DNA of the CDR3 is TGTGCCAGCAGCGATAGCGGGGGGTCTGCGAATGAGCAGTTCTTC. This chain joins TRBV6-5 and TRBJ2-1, with 10 bases that match TRBD2. Losses at the gene ends were 6 bases for V and 7 bases for J; bases not matched to a gene: 9. The germline V gene encodes CDR1 MNHEY and CDR2 SVGAGI. There are 15 residues in the CDR3.

V usage is TRBV10-2 and J usage is TRBJ2-5; D is unresolved. V was shortened by 0 bases and J by 5 bases, with 13 bases between the two germline ends. The CDR3 covers 15 residues. CDR1 and CDR2 from the germline V gene are WSHSY and SAAADI. The CDR3 region is CASSESASPRETQYF. In DNA form, the CDR3 reads TGCGCCAGCAGTGAGTCGGCTAGTCCCCGGGAGACCCAGTACTTC.

The chain uses TRBV24-1 and TRBJ1-1, with a tentative D call TRBD1 (6 bases). The germline V gene encodes CDR1 KGHDR and CDR2 SFDVKD. With 4 bases removed from V and 1 base from J, the gap between germline ends came to 9 bases. CDR3 length equals 14 residues. CDR3 sequence: CATSDTTGNTEAFF. The DNA of the CDR3 is TGTGCCACCAGTGACACGACAGGGAACACTGAAGCTTTCTTT.

The gene calls are TRBV13 and TRBJ2-2; 7 bases agree with TRBD1. This CDR3 is 13 amino acids long. V lost 9 bases, J lost 7 bases, and 8 bases stayed unmatched. The germline V gene encodes CDR1 PRHDT and CDR2 FYEKMQ (reference sequence). CDR3 nucleotides: TGTGCCAGTTCCCGGGACAGTGACGGGGAGCTGTTTTTT. This sequence encodes CASSRDSDGELFF.

The genes are TRBV10-1 and TRBJ1-2, with 8 nucleotides matching TRBD1. V lost 8 bases to trimming and J lost 0 bases; unmatched junction nucleotides: 11. The CDR3 runs 16 residues. Germline CDR1 is WNHNN and CDR2 is SYGVQD (reference sequence). In DNA, the CDR3 is TGCGCCAGCGGAACGGGACAGGAAGGACCTAACTATGGCTACACCTTC. It translates to CASGTGQEGPNYGYTF.